This TCR beta chain derives from a study of long-term antiretroviral therapy in people with HIV. Across the study: It was about a decade before the 2015 immediate-ART recommendation that the earliest samples were taken.

General study results and limits: At every time point, clones expanded before ART dominated the repertoire. Researchers lacked any data on ART adherence, viral resistance or therapy changes.

Run at survey level, the immunoSEQ assay was version v3.0. Profiled with immunoSEQ multiplex PCR; TCRdb holds only in-frame clones, not every one. The sample has about 25,000 clones, about 80% seen once. With regard to this clone: The antigen is undetermined.

The sequence came from a woman in her thirties or forties with HIV. Sequencing was performed on unsorted PBMCs, taken 1.1 years before starting antiretroviral therapy.

Here the CDR3 DNA reads TGTGCCAGCTCACCAGGGACAGTAGGGGAAAAACTGTTTTTT. Amino acids: CASSPGTVGEKLFF. The chain carries TRBV18 and TRBJ1-4; the match to TRBD1 covers 7 bases. Germline V CDR1 and CDR2: KGHSH, LQKENI. There are 14 residues in the CDR3. The ends lost 2 bases at V and 8 bases at J; junction bases unmatched: 5.